The subject of this entry is one TCR beta chain. The sample is drawn from a study of control samples from healthy donors and cancer patients. Only in-frame clones appear in the TCRdb table, and some are missing; sequencing was by immunoSEQ multiplex PCR. The table lists 80,000 to 100,000 clones, 88% of them singletons, with roughly 13% in the top ten. The source of this sequence is a man aged 30-40 years in good health. The sequenced sample was blood.

In nucleotides, the CDR3 is TGCGCCAGCAGCTTCCAGCGGGAGGGTCAGCAGTACTTC. It specifies CASSFQREGQQYF. The chain links TRBV5-1 to TRBJ2-7; 10 bases align to TRBD2. This CDR3 has 13 amino acids. CDR1 and CDR2 (germline): SGHRS, YFSETQ. With V trimmed by 2 bases and J by 8 bases, 4 bases remained unmatched.